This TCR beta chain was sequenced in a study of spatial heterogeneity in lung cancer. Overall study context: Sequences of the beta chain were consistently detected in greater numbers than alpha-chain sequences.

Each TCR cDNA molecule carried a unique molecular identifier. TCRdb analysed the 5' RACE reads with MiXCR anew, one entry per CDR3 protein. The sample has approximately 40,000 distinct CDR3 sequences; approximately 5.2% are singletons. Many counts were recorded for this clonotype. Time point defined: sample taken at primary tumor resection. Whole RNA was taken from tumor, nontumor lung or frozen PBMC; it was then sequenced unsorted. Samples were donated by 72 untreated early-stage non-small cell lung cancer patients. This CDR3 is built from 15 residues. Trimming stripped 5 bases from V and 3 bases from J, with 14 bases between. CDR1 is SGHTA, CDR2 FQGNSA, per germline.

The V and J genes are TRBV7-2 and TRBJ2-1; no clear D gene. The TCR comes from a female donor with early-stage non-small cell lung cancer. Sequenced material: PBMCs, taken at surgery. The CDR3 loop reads CASSPQVGGYNEQFF. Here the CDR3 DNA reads TGTGCCAGCAGCCCCCAAGTAGGCGGCTACAATGAGCAGTTCTTC.